This T cell receptor (beta chain) was recorded in a study of T cell clones after liver transplantation. Looking at the study overall: HCV positivity affected three of eight recipients; the rest lacked autoimmune or viral indications. Study outcomes and limitations: The donor-reactive repertoire was only partly measurable in a couple of subjects, lacking donor cells.

Comment on this clone: Its antigen is not identified.

Sorting of unstimulated PBMCs yielded separate CD3+CD4+ and CD3+CD8+ fractions. Profiling relied on immunoSEQ multiplex PCR, and the TCRdb table lists in-frame clones only, not all of them. The table has some 45,000 clones, about 86% seen once. Germline CDR1 and CDR2: MDHEN and SYDVKM. There are 13 residues in the CDR3. Between the trimmed V and J ends, which lost 6 bases and 5 bases, there was a span of 13 bases. The V gene is TRBV28, the J gene TRBJ1-2; D gene unclear. The specimen comprised CD4+ T cells from blood, sampled 24 months after liver transplant. The clonotype originates from a human patient who received a liver transplant. Some T cells may be provided by the graft donor. CDR3 loop: CASRDTRIYGYTF. The CDR3 region has the DNA TGTGCCAGCAGAGACACTCGAATTTATGGCTACACCTTC.